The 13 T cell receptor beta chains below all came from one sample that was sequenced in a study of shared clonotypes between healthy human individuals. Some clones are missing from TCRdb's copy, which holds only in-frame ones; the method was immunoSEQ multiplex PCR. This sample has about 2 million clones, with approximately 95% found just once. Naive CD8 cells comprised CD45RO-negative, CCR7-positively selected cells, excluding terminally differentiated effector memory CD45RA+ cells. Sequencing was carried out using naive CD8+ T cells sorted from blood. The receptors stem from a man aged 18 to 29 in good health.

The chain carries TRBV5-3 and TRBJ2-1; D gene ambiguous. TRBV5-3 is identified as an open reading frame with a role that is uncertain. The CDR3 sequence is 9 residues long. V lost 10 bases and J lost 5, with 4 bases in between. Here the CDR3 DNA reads TGTGCCGATAACAATGAGCAGTTCTTC. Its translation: CADNNEQFF.

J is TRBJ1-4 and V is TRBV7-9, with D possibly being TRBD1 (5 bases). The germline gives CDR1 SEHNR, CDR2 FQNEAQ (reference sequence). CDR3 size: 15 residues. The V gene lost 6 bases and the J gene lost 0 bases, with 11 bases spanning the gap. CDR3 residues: CASSPLGATNEKLFF. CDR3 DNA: TGTGCCAGCAGTCCATTGGGGGCAACTAATGAAAAACTGTTTTTT.

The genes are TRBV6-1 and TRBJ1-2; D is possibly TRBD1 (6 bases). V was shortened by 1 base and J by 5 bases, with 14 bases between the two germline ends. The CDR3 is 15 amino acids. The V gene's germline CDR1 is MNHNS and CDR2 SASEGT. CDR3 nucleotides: TGTGCCAGCAGTGAAGTGGGGGGGGGCGCTTATGGCTACACCTTC. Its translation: CASSEVGGGAYGYTF.

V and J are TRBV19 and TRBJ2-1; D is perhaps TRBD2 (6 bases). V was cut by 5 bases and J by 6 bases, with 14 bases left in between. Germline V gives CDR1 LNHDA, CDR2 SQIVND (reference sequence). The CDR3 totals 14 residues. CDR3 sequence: CASSSGLLLNEQFF. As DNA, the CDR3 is TGTGCCAGTAGTTCGGGACTTCTACTCAATGAGCAGTTCTTC.

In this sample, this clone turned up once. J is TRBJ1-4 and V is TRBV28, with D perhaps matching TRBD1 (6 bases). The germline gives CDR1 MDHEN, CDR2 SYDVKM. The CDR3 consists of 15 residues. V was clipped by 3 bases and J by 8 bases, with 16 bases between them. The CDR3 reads CASSFGAPGGEKLFF. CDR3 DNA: TGTGCCAGCAGTTTCGGGGCCCCGGGGGGCGAAAAACTGTTTTTT. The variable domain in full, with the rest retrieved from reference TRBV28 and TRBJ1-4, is DVKVTQSSRYLVKRTGEKVFLECVQDMDHENMFWYRQDPGLGLRLIYFSYDVKMKEKGDIPEGYSVSREKKERFSLILESASTNQTSMYLCASSFGAPGGEKLFFGSGTQLSVL.

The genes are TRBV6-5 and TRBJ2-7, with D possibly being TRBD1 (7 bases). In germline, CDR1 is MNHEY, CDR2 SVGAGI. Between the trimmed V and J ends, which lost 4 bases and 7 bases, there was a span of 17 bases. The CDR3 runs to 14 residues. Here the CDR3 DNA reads TGTGCCAGCAGTTCGGACAGGAGGGACGGGGAGCAGTACTTC. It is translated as CASSSDRRDGEQYF.

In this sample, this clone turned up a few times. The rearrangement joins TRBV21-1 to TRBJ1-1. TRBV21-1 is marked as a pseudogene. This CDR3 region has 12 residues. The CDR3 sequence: CASSSPTYCAFF. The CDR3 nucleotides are TGTGCCAGCAGCTCCCCTACCTATTGTGCTTTCTTT.

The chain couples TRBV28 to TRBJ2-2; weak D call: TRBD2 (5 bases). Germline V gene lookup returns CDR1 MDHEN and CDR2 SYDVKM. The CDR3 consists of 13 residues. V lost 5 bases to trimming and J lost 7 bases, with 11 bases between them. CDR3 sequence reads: CASSPRGVGELFF. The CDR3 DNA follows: TGTGCCAGCAGTCCCCGGGGAGTCGGGGAGCTGTTTTTT.

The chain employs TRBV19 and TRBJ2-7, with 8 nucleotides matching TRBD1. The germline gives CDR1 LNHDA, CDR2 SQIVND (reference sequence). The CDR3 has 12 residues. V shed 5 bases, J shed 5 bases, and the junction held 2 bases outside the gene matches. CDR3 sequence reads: CASSGQGHEQYF. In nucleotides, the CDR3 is TGTGCCAGTAGTGGACAGGGCCACGAGCAGTACTTC.

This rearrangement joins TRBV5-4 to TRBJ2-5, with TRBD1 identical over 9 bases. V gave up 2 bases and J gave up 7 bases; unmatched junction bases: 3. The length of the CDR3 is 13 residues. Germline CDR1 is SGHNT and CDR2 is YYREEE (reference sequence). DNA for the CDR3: TGTGCCAGCAGCTTACAGGGGGCGGTGACCCAGTACTTC. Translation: CASSLQGAVTQYF.

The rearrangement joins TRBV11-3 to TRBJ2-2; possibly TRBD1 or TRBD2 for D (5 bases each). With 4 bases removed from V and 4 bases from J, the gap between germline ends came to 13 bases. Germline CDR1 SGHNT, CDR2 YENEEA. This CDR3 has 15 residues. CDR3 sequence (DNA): TGTGCCAGCAGCTCAAGGGACGGGCCCACCGGGGAGCTGTTTTTT. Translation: CASSSRDGPTGELFF.

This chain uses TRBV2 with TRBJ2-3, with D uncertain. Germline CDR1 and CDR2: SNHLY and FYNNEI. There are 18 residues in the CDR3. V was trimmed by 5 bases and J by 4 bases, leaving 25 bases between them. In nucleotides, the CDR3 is TGTGCCAGCAGTTACACAGAACGGGTCAGAGGTGTCGCAGATACGCAGTATTTT. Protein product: CASSYTERVRGVADTQYF.

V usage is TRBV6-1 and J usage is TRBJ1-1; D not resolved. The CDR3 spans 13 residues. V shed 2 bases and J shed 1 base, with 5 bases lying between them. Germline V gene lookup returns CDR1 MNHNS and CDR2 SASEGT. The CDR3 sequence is CASSESANTEAFF. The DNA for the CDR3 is TGTGCCAGCAGTGAATCTGCGAACACTGAAGCTTTCTTT.